This T cell receptor (beta chain) was recovered during a study of PD-L1 blockade in urothelial cancer. On the study more broadly: In the patient group, about 85% of the roughly 30 were males with bladder-origin urothelial cancer. Samples came from 3 weeks, at the second dose, and 6 weeks into treatment.

Profiled with immunoSEQ multiplex PCR; TCRdb holds only in-frame clones, not every one. The table records about 30,000 clones, about nine tenths of them present only once. The source of this sequence is a man aged 50 or older with urothelial cancer. Here the sequenced sample was PBMCs, taken around atezolizumab (anti-PD-L1) treatment.

The CDR3, as DNA: TGCGCCACCGCCTCAGGGACTTACGATGAGGATACGCAGTATTTT. Amino acid sequence: CATASGTYDEDTQYF. The chain has TRBV4-1 and TRBJ2-3; possibly TRBD2 for D (6 bases). The CDR3 extends over 15 amino acids. The V end lost 10 bases, the J end lost 6 bases, and 23 bases lay between the germline ends. Germline V CDR1 and CDR2: MGHRA, YSYEKL.